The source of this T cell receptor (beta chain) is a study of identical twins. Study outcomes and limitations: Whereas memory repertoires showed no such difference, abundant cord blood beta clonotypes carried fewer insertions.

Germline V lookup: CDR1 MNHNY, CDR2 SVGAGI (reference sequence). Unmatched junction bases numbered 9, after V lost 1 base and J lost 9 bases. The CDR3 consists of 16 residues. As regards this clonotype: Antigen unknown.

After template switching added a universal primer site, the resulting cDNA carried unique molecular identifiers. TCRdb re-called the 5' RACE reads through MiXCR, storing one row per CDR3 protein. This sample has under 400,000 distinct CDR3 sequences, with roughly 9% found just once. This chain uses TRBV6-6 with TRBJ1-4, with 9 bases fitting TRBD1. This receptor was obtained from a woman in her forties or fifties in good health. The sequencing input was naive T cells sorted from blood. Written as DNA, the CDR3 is TGTGCCAGCAGTTACTATCGGACAGGGGTCGCTCAAAAACTGTTTTTT. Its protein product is CASSYYRTGVAQKLFF.